The present entry profiles one T cell receptor (beta chain) with its context. Its antigen is still unknown. No base qualities exist here, and no much larger clone lies one base off it. Hyperthyroidism was defined as stable when no progression to ophthalmopathy occurred within 18 months of follow-up. The hyperthyroidism patients were 18 to 65 years old and newly diagnosed, with a disease duration of less than 2 months. Patients were excluded if they had other autoimmune diseases, uncontrolled infections, pregnancy or lactation. Diagnosis was based on clinical symptoms, serum thyroxine, TRAb, thyroid ultrasound and orbital computed tomography. Ficoll-Paque density gradient centrifugation was used to isolate PBMCs from around 10 ml of fresh peripheral blood. Total RNA was extracted with Trizol reagent and quality-checked on an Agilent 2100 Bioanalyzer. For repertoire sequencing, the TCR beta CDR3 regions were amplified from RNA transcripts. The first round of RT-PCR was done with HTBI primers and the Qiagen OneStep RT-PCR kit, and was followed by a second round of multiplex PCR, then size selection and purification. The libraries underwent paired-end sequencing with 100 bp reads on an Illumina HiSeq2000. The paper's processing steps were these. SOAPnuke was used to process the reads, throwing out any read that had adapters, had uncalled bases, had a mean Phred below 15, or lacked an exact constant-primer or identifier match. COPE v1.2.5 was used to merge high-quality paired reads. Each unique nucleotide sequence was treated as a clonotype, and MiTCR v1.1 was used to align the clonotypes to the IMGT TRB V, D and J references. Only V-J combinations with frequency above 0.0001 were analysed, covering more than 99% of repertoires. For each V-J combination, a TCR clonal expansion and chaos score was defined as F50 clonal expansion divided by the chaos observed in the TCRdist matrix. Features were reduced by Welch's t-statistics and random forest to around 13 V-J combinations, which fed a naive Bayes classifier. Thyroid-blood repertoire similarity was quantified with the Morisita-Horn index. Using fastp trimming at Q25 and MiXCR clonotype assembly, TCRdb reanalyzed the public sequencing data and kept in-frame beta chains. When rows share a CDR3 protein, they turn into one entry using the most common DNA and genes. TCRdb, not the original authors, processed these V and J calls. The sample includes over 500,000 distinct CDR3 sequences, with over 20% observed a single time. The top ten clones comprise more than 5.5% of the sample.

The entry originates in a study of Graves' ophthalmopathy and Graves' hyperthyroidism (dated by TCRdb to about 2018). Broadly, across the study: Peripheral blood was collected at initial diagnosis, prior to any treatment. TCR beta repertoire signatures were used to distinguish Graves' ophthalmopathy from Graves' hyperthyroidism and to predict progression to ophthalmopathy. For independent validation, a separate cohort was made up of around 19 hyperthyroidism patients plus 17 patients who later progressed from hyperthyroidism to ophthalmopathy. In total, 135 blood samples were TCR-sequenced: approximately 42 ophthalmopathy, roughly 77 hyperthyroidism and approximately 17 hyperthyroidism-to-ophthalmopathy patients. The approximately 98 discovery patients were randomly divided into training and test sets at a 7:3 ratio. After sampling, hyperthyroidism patients received methimazole starting at 30 mg daily, and ophthalmopathy patients received high-dose intravenous methylprednisolone. To explore V-J signatures that separate ophthalmopathy from hyperthyroidism, a discovery set of about 98 patients was enrolled, consisting of under 50 with ophthalmopathy and some 56 with stable hyperthyroidism. In roughly six hyperthyroidism patients, the T-cell repertoire of thyroid tissue was compared with the T-cell repertoire of blood.

V was cut back by 0 bases and J by 0 bases, leaving a gap of 15 bases between them. The CDR3 has 17 amino acids, counting the end cysteine and phenylalanine. Here the CDR3 DNA is all that survives: 51 bases in frame from base 1. As encoded in the germline V gene (reference sequence), CDR1 is DFQATT while CDR2 is SNEGSKA. Overall study results and their limits: No statistical method was used to set the sample size in advance, and the investigators knew which group each participant was assigned to. In cross-validation, the 13-signature model distinguished ophthalmopathy from stable hyperthyroidism with about 88% sensitivity and roughly 81% specificity, and in the test set the corresponding values were about 80% and 75%. Most expanded thyroid clonotypes with frequency above 0.001 were also detected in blood, suggesting blood repertoires may reflect the thyroid immune response. In validation, the model predicted ophthalmopathy progression with 70.59% sensitivity and roughly 72% specificity; fewer than 15 predicted patients were CT-confirmed with GO in a median of around 6 months.

The material sequenced was peripheral blood. The origin of this receptor is a woman in her late teens or twenties with stable Graves' hyperthyroidism. Some clones in this sample may be carry-over from other donors' samples. Donor details come from another sample of the same person, matched by shared clones. Here the chain combines TRBV20-1 and TRBJ1-5; no D gene is confidently identified. In nucleotides, the sequence is TGCAGTGCTAGAGATCATGGCCAGCACTATAGCAATCAGCCCCAGCATTTT. This gives the protein CSARDHGQHYSNQPQHF.